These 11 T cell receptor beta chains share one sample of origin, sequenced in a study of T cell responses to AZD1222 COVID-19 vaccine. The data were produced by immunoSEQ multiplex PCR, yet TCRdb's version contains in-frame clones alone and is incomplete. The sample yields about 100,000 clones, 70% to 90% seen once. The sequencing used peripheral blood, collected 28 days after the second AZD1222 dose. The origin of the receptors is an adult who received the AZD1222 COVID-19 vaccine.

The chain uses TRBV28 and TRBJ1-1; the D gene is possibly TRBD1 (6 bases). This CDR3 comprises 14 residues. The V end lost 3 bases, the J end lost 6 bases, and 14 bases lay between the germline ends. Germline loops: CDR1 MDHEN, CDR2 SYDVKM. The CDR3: CASSLWGPLSEAFF. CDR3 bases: TGTGCCAGCAGTTTGTGGGGGCCGCTCTCTGAAGCTTTCTTT.

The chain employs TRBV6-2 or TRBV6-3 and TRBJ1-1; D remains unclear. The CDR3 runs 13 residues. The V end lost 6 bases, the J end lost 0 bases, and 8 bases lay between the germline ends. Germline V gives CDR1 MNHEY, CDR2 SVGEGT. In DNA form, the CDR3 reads TGTGCCAGCAGCAGGCTTATGAACACTGAAGCTTTCTTT. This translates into CASSRLMNTEAFF.

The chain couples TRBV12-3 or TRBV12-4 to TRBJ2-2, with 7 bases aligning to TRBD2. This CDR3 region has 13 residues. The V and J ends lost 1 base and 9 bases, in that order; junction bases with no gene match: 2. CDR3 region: CASSLGGGRELFF. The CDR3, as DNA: TGTGCCAGCAGTTTAGGGGGGGGAAGGGAGCTGTTTTTT.

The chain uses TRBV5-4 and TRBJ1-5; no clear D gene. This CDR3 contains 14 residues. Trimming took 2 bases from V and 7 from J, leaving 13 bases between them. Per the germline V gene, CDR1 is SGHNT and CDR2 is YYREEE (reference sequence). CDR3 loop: CASSFSPLQQPQHF. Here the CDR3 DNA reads TGTGCCAGCAGCTTCAGCCCCCTCCAACAGCCCCAGCATTTT. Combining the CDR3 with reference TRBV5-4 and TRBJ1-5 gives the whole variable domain ETGVTQSPTHLIKTRGQQVTLRCSSQSGHNTVSWYQQALGQGPQFIFQYYREEENGRGNFPPRFSGLQFPNYSSELNVNALELDDSALYLCASSFSPLQQPQHFGDGTRLSIL.

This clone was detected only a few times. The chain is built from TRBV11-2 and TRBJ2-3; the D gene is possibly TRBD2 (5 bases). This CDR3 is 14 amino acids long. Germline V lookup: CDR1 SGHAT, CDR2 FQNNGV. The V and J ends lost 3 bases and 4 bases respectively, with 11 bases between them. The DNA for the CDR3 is TGTGCCAGCAGCTTCGGACTTAGCCCAGATACGCAGTATTTT. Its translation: CASSFGLSPDTQYF.

The CDR3 protein is CASSQDPGGANEQYF. CDR3 DNA sequence: TGTGCCAGCAGCCAAGATCCCGGTGGCGCGAACGAGCAGTACTTC. The chain is built from TRBV4-2 and TRBJ2-7, with D unresolved. This CDR3 has 15 residues. CDR1 and CDR2 from the germline V gene are LGHNA and YNFKEQ. The V gene lost 0 bases and the J gene lost 5 bases, with 14 bases spanning the gap.

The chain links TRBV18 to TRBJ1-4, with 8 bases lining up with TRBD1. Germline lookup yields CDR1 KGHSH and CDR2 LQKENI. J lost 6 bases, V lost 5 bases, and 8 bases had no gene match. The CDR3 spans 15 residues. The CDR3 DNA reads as TGTGCCAGCTCAACACGGACAGGGAGGGATGAAAAACTGTTTTTT. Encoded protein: CASSTRTGRDEKLFF.

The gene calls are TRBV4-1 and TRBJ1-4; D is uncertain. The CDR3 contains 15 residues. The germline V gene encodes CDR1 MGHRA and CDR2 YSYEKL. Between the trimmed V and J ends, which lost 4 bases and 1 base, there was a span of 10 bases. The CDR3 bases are TGCGCCAGCAGCCCTACTAGCGTAACTAATGAAAAACTGTTTTTT. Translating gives CASSPTSVTNEKLFF.

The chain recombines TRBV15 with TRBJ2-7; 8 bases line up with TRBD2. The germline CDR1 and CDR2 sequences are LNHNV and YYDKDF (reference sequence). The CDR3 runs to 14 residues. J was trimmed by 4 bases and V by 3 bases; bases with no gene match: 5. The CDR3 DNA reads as TGTGCCACCAGCAGCGGGAGGGCCAGATACGAGCAGTACTTC. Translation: CATSSGRARYEQYF.

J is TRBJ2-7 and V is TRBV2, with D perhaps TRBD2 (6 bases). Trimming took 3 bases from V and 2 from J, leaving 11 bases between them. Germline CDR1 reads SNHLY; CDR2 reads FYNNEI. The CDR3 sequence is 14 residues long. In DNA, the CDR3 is TGTGCCAGCAGTGATAGGAGGGAAGCCTACGAGCAGTACTTC. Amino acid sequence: CASSDRREAYEQYF.

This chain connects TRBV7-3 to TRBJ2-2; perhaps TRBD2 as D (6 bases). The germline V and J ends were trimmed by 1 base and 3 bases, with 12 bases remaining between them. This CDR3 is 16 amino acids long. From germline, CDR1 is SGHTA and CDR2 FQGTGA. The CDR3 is CASSLIVGLDTGELFF. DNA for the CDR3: TGTGCCAGCAGCTTAATAGTGGGACTCGACACCGGGGAGCTGTTTTTT.